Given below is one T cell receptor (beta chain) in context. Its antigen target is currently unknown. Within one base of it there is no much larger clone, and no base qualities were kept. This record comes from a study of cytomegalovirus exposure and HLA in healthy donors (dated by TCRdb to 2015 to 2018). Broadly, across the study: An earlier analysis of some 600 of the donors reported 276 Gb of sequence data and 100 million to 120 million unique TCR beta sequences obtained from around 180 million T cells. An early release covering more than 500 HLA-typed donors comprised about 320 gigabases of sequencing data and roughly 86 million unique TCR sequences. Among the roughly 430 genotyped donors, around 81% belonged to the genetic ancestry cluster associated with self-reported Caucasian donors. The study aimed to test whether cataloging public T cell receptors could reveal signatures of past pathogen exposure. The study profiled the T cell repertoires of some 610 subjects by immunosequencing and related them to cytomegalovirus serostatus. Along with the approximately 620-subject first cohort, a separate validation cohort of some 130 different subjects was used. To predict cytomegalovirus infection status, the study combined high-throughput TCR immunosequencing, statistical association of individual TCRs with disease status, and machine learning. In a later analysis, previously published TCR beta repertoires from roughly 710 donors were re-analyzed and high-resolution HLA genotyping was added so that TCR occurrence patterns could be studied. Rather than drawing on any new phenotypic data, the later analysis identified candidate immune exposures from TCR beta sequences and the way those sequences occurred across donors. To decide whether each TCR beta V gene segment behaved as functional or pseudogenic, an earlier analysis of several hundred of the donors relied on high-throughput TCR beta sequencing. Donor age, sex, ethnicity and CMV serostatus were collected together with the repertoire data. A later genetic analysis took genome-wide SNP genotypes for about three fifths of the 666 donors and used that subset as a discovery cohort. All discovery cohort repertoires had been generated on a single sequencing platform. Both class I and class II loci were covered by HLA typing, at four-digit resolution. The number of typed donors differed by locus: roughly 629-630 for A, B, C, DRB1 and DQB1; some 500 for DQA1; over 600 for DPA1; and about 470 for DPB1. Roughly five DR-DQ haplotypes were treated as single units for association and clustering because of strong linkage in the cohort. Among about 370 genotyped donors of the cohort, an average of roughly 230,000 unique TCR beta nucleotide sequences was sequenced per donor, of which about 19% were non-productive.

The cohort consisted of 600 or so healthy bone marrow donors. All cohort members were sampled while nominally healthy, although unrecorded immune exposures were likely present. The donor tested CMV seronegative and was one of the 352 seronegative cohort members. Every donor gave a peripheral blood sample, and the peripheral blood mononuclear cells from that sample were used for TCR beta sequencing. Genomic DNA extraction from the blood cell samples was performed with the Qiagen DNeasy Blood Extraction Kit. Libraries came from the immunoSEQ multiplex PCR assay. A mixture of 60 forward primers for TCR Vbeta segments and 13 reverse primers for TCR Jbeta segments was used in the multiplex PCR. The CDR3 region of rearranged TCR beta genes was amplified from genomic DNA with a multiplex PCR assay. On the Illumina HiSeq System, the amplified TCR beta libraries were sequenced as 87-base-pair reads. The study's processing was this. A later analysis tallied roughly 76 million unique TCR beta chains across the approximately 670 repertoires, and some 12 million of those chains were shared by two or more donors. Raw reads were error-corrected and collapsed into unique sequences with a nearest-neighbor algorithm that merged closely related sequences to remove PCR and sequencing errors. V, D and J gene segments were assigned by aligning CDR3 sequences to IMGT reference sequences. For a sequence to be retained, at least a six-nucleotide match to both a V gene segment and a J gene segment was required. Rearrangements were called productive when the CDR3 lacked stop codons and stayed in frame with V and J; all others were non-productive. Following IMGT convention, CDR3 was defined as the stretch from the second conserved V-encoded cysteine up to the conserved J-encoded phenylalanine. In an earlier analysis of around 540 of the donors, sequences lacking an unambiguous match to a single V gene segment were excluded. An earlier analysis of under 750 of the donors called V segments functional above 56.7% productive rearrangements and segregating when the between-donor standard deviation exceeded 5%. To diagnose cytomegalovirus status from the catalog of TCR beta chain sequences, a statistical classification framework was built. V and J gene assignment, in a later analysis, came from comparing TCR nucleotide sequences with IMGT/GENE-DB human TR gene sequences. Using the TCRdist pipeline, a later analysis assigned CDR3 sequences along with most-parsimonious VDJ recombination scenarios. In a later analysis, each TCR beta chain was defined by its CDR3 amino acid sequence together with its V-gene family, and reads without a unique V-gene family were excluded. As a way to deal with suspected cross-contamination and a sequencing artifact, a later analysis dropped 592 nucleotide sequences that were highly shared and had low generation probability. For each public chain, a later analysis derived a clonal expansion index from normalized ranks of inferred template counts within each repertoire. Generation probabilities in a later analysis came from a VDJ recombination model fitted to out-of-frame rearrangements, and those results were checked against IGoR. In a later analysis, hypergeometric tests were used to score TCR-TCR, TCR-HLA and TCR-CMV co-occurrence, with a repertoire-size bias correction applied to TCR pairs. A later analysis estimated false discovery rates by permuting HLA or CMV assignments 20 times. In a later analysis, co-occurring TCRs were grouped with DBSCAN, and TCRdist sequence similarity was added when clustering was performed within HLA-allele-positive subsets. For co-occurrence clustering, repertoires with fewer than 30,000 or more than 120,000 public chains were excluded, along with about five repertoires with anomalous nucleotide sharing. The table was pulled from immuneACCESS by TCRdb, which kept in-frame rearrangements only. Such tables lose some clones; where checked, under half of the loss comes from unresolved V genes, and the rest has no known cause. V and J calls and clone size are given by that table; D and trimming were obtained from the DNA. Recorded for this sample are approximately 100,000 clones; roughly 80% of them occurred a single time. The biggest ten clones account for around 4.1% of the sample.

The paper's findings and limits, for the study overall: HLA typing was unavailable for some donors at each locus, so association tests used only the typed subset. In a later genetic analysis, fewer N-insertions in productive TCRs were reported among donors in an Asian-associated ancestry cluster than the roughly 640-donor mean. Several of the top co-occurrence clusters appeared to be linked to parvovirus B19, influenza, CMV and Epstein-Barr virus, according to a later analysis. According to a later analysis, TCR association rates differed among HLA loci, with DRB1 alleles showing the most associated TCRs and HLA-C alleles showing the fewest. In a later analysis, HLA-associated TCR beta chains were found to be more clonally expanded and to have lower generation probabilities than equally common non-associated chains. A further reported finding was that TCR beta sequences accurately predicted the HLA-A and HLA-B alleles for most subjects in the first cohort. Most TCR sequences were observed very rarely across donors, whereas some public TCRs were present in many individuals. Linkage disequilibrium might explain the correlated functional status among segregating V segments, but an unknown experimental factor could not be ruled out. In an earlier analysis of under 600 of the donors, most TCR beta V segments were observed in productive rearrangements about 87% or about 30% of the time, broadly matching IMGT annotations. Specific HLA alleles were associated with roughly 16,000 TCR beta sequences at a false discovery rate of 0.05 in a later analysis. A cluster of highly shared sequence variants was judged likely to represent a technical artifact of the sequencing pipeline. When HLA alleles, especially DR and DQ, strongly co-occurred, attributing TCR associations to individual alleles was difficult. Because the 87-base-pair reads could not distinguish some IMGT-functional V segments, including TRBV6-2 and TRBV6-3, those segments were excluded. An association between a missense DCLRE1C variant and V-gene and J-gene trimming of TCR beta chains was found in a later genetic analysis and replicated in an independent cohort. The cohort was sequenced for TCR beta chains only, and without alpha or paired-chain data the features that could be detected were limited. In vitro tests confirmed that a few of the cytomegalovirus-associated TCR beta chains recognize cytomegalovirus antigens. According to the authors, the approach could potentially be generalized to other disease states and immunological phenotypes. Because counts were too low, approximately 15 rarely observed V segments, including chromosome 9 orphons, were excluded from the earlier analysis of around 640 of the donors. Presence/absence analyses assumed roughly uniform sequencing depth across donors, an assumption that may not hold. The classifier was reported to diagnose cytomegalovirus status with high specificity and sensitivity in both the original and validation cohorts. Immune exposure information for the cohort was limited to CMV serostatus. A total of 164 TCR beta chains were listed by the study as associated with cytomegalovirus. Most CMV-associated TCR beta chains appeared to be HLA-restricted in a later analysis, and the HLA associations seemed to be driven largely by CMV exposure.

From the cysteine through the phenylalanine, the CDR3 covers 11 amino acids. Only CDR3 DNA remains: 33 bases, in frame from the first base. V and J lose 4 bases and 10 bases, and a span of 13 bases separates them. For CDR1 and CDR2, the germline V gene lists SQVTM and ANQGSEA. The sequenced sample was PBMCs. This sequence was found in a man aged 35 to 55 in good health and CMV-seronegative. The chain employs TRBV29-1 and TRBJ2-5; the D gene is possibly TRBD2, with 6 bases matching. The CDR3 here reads CSVGTPEGQYF. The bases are TGCAGCGTTGGGACACCGGAGGGCCAGTACTTC.